This TCR beta chain was profiled in a study of blood T cell repertoires in COVID-19. Overall study: Samples representing acute and convalescent COVID-19 were sourced from the United States, Italy and Spain.

Sequencing used immunoSEQ multiplex PCR; TCRdb keeps in-frame clones, though not all of them. The sample contains 200,000 to 250,000 clones, 88% of which appear only once. Participants spanned ages about 18 to 100 years and resided in roughly 22 US areas. Self-reported history from a screening survey and questionnaire set each donor's cohort. People in the exposed group encountered a COVID-19 case within 2 weeks before entering the study. What was sequenced was PBMCs or T cells enriched from blood (not recorded which). The sequence came from a woman aged 30 to 39 who had been exposed to COVID-19.

This CDR3 is CASSLREIMGLAFF. The CDR3, as DNA: TGTGCCAGCAGCTTAAGGGAGATAATGGGGTTGGCTTTCTTT. This chain joins TRBV5-6 and TRBJ1-1; the D is unclear. V was cut by 2 bases and J by 11 bases, with 19 bases left in between. The V gene's germline CDR1 is SGHDT and CDR2 YYEEEE. The CDR3 is 14 amino acids.